This TCR beta chain was recorded in a study of CD8 T cells in Susac syndrome. The study, taken as a whole, reports: CD4+ T cell repertoires in Susac syndrome lacked clonal expansion.

After extraction with the RNeasy kit, about 0.5 to 1 ug of the RNA was reverse transcribed using random hexamers. Across 54 Vbeta and 13 Jbeta, immunoSEQ multiplex PCR amplified TCR beta CDR3. TCRdb re-called the immunoSEQ multiplex PCR reads through MiXCR, storing one row per CDR3 protein. The table shows hundreds of thousands of distinct CDR3 sequences, with about 96% occurring only once. High-throughput TCR beta sequencing covered peripheral CD8+ and CD4+ T cells. Patients with Susac syndrome met diagnostic criteria defined recently for definite or probable disease. This clonotype appeared once. Its antigen is unidentified. Germline CDR1 KGHSH, CDR2 LQKENI. V lost 1 base, J lost 0 bases, and 9 bases lay in between. CDR3 length: 15 residues.

What was sequenced was CD4+ T cells from PBMCs. This TCR came from a human donor with Susac syndrome. The rearrangement uses TRBV18 and TRBJ1-1, with no clear D. CDR3 nucleotide sequence: TGTGCCAGCTCACCACGACACAGCGTGAACACTGAAGCTTTCTTT. Translation gives CASSPRHSVNTEAFF.